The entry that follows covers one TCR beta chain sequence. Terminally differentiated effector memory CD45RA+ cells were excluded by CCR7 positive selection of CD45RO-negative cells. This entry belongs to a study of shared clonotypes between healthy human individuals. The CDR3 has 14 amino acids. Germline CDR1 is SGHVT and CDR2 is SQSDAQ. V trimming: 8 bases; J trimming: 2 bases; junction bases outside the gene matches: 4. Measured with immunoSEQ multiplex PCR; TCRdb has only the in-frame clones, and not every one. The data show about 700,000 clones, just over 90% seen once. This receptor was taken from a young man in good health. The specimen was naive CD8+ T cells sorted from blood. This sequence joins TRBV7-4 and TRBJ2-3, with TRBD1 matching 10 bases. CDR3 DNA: TGTGCCAGCGGGACAGGGGACCCCACAGATACGCAGTATTTT. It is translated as CASGTGDPTDTQYF.